This TCR beta chain was identified in a study of blood T cells in healthy people across ages (dated by TCRdb to between 2015 and 2016). A note on the overall study: In model experiments, template switching captured about one uniquely barcoded TCR beta cDNA molecule for every two T cells. The donors were split into four age groups: young (average about 16 years), middle-aged (roughly 42), aged (around 67) and long-lived (over 80). Using deep sequencing normalized with unique cDNA molecular identifiers, the study measured how TCR beta repertoire diversity changes with age. Two additional independent replicas of 1 million unique cDNA reads from the same blood draw were analyzed for two donors (one aged 18 to 30 and one aged 80 or older). To avoid experimental bias, donors of different ages were spread randomly across the sequencing lanes.

The CDR3 starts with the cysteine, ends with the phenylalanine, and has 16 residues. The retained sequence is limited to the CDR3, 48 bases, with the frame set at the first base. As encoded in the germline V gene, CDR1 is KGHDR while CDR2 is SFDVKD. The germline V end is reduced by 3 bases and the J end by 1 base; junction bases left unmatched: 3. This clonotype was seen a handful of times. Its antigen remains unidentified. Per-base quality was not reported, and no clone a single base away is much larger than it. Overall results and qualifications from the work: The long-lived group showed more naive CD4+ T cells, fewer expanded clones and increased TCR diversity than the aged group, suggesting age selection. Conclusive comparison of naive and antigen-experienced compartments was prevented by the profiling of bulk unsorted PBMCs. There was a strong correlation between observed TCR beta diversity and the percentage of naive T cells measured by flow cytometry. As age increased, observed TCR beta diversity per million T cells dropped in a roughly linear way, and a significant reduction was already evident by age 40. Estimates of total diversity based on one million sequenced T cells were considered lower bounds and underestimates. Donor CMV infection status was unknown, potentially confounding age-related changes in expanded clonotypes.

Library generation was performed with 5' RACE. The sequencer listed for this sample is Illumina HiSeq 2500. A second PCR of about 6 to 12 cycles was run with a J-beta primer mix and a sample-barcoded 5' primer. A unique molecular identifier was introduced onto each TCR beta cDNA molecule by a template-switch 5' adaptor carrying 12 random nucleotides. Each sample yielded at least 2.5 million CDR3-containing paired-end reads. All of the RNA was converted into first-strand cDNA using the Mint cDNA synthesis kit, with a TRBC-specific oligonucleotide serving as the primer. Following uracil-DNA glycosylase treatment, a first 18-cycle PCR with universal primers M1SS and BC2_uni_R was performed on all cDNA. Processing in the source paper ran as follows. Normalization of each sample was performed by random selection of 1 million high-quality reads, each carrying a distinct molecular identifier. Instead of being binned into consensus sequences, reads with shared molecular identifiers were discarded. MiTCR, with a Q25 quality threshold and the strictest error-elimination algorithm, was used for CDR3 identification, clonotype clustering and error correction. A nonparametric unseen species model using Euler transformation provided a lower-bound estimate of total TCR beta diversity. TCRdb passed the public sequencing reads through fastp at Q25 and MiXCR, retaining productive beta sequences. Each entry is one CDR3 protein sequence, shown with its most common DNA and genes. The V and J calls here are based on TCRdb, not the publication. Recorded for this sample are about 1.5 million distinct CDR3 sequences; about 43% of them occurred a single time. 6.5% to 10% of the sample is in the top ten clones.

The donors were about 40 Caucasian individuals from Russia, aged roughly 6 to 100 years, who were systemically healthy. Each donor gave ten milliliters of peripheral blood, collected into EDTA-treated Vacutainer tubes. Ficoll-Paque density-gradient centrifugation was used to isolate PBMCs, with at least 7 million per sample. Trizol reagent was used to extract total RNA from PBMCs, with at least 6 micrograms per sample. The percentages of naive CD45RAhigh/CD27high T cells were determined by flow cytometry on a PBMC aliquot from every donor. The sequence joins TRBV24-1 to TRBJ2-5; 11 middle bases align to TRBD1. Sequenced material: blood. This clonotype was obtained from a woman under 30 in good health. In nucleotides, the sequence is TGTGCCACCAGTGATCCCGGGACAGGGGGCCAAGAGACCCAGTACTTC. Its translation is CATSDPGTGGQETQYF.